One and the same sample provided the 31 T cell receptor beta chains below, sequenced in a study of cytomegalovirus exposure and HLA in healthy donors. Primers for the PCR totalled 60 Vbeta and 13 Jbeta. Only in-frame clones appear in the TCRdb table, and some are missing; sequencing was by immunoSEQ multiplex PCR. The table shows 150,000 to 200,000 clones, with 65% to 85% occurring only once. Sequencing was performed on PBMCs. All receptors derive from a man aged 55-75 years in good health and CMV-seronegative.

This clone was detected only a few times. The chain links TRBV6-6 to TRBJ2-3; 8 bases agree with TRBD2. V dropped 6 bases and J dropped 0; count of bases not matched to a gene: 8. Germline CDR1 and CDR2: MNHNY and SVGAGI (reference sequence). This CDR3 region has 16 residues. The CDR3 is CASSLGGVTSTDTQYF. The CDR3 DNA reads as TGTGCCAGCAGCCTCGGGGGGGTCACTAGCACAGATACGCAGTATTTT.

The genes are TRBV7-9 and TRBJ2-5; D remains ambiguous. Germline assignment: CDR1 SEHNR and CDR2 FQNEAQ (reference sequence). The CDR3 sequence is 15 residues long. V was cut by 5 bases and J by 2 bases, with 15 bases left in between. CDR3 sequence reads: CASSPSSGVQETQYF. DNA for the CDR3: TGTGCCAGCAGCCCTTCATCAGGCGTACAAGAGACCCAGTACTTC.

The chain links TRBV5-5 to TRBJ2-7, with D possibly TRBD1 on 6 matching bases. Germline values: CDR1 SGHKS, CDR2 YYEKEE (reference sequence). The CDR3 totals 15 residues. V was pared by 2 bases and J by 2 bases, with 14 bases between. Here the CDR3 reads CASSLGGQPAYEQYF. CDR3 nucleotides: TGTGCCAGCAGCTTAGGCGGACAGCCAGCCTACGAGCAGTACTTC.

This sequence joins TRBV5-1 and TRBJ2-1, with 8 bases lining up with TRBD1. Unmatched junction bases numbered 4, after V lost 5 bases and J lost 0 bases. Germline V CDR1 and CDR2: SGHRS, YFSETQ. The CDR3 spans 15 residues. The CDR3 loop reads CASRPGQVSYNEQFF. The DNA of the CDR3 is TGCGCCAGCAGGCCGGGACAGGTCTCCTACAATGAGCAGTTCTTC. The full variable domain, in which reference TRBV5-1 and TRBJ2-1 provide the parts outside the CDR3, is KAGVTQTPRYLIKTRGQQVTLSCSPISGHRSVSWYQQTPGQGLQFLFEYFSETQRNKGNFPGRFSGRQFSNSRSEMNVSTLELGDSALYLCASRPGQVSYNEQFFGPGTRLTVL.

Turning to this clone: Its ends do not fully match the called genes, so a read error is possible. The same CDR3 also results from other DNA sequences found in this sample. This sequence joins TRBV9 and TRBJ1-1, with a tentative D call TRBD1 (5 bases). The CDR3 consists of 15 residues. Per the germline V gene, CDR1 is SGDLS and CDR2 is YYNGEE. The CDR3 loop reads CASSDDDRMGTEAFF. CDR3 nucleotide sequence: TGTGCTAGCAGCGATGATGACAGAATGGGAACTGAAGCTTTCTTT.

This clone came up once. The chain carries TRBV7-2 and TRBJ2-5, with 7 positions matching TRBD1. The ends lost 5 bases at V and 2 bases at J; junction bases unmatched: 8. Germline V gene sequence: CDR1 SGHTA, CDR2 FQGNSA. The CDR3 runs to 15 residues. CDR3 DNA: TGTGCCAGCAGCCTGAACAGGGGACAACAAGAGACCCAGTACTTC. Protein: CASSLNRGQQETQYF.

On this clone itself: An end of the junction differs from the germline gene, which may be a read error. The chain recombines TRBV9 with TRBJ1-2, with TRBD1 as a possible D gene (6 bases). Germline values: CDR1 SGDLS, CDR2 YYNGEE. This CDR3 spans 15 amino acids. CDR3 protein: CASSVVGARREGYPF. CDR3 nucleotides: TGTGCCAGCAGCGTAGTGGGGGCCAGACGCGAGGGCTACCCCTTC.

The J gene is TRBJ1-1, the V gene TRBV18; D remains unclear. The CDR3 loop spans 11 amino acids. Germline V gives CDR1 KGHSH, CDR2 LQKENI. The germline V and J ends were trimmed by 4 bases and 10 bases, with 10 bases remaining between them. CDR3 residues: CASSLGPSAFF. The CDR3 bases are TGTGCCAGCTCACTCGGTCCTTCAGCTTTCTTT.

This clone was recorded only once. This chain connects TRBV19 to TRBJ2-3; 10 nucleotides align to TRBD2. Germline V lookup: CDR1 LNHDA, CDR2 SQIVND (reference sequence). Trimming at V came to 8 bases and at J to 1 base, leaving 0 bases not matched to a gene. The CDR3 is made up of 13 amino acids. The CDR3, as DNA: TGTGCCAGTGGACTAGCGGGCACAGATACGCAGTATTTT. It is translated as CASGLAGTDTQYF.

V is TRBV7-9 and J is TRBJ1-1; TRBD1 is a possible D gene (6 bases). Between the trimmed V and J ends, which lost 3 bases and 5 bases, there was a span of 13 bases. CDR3 length equals 14 residues. CDR1 and CDR2 (germline): SEHNR, FQNEAQ (reference sequence). DNA for the CDR3: TGTGCCAGCAGCTTTTCAGGGGCTGGGACTGAAGCTTTCTTT. It is translated as CASSFSGAGTEAFF. The full variable domain, with the rest looked up from reference TRBV7-9 and TRBJ1-1, is DTGVSQNPRHKITKRGQNVTFRCDPISEHNRLYWYRQTLGQGPEFLTYFQNEAQLEKSRLLSDRFSAERPKGSFSTLEIQRTEQGDSAMYLCASSFSGAGTEAFFGQGTRLTVV.

The chain has TRBV6-1 and TRBJ1-3; the D gene is possibly TRBD1 (6 bases). The CDR3 runs 15 residues. Trimming removed 4 bases from V and 2 bases from J, with 12 bases in between. Germline V lookup: CDR1 MNHNS, CDR2 SASEGT. The CDR3 sequence: CASSVGAGAGNTIYF. The CDR3 nucleotides read TGTGCCAGCAGTGTGGGGGCAGGGGCTGGAAACACCATATATTTT.

The chain joins TRBV2 to TRBJ2-1; TRBD1 might be the D (6 bases). The CDR3 loop spans 15 amino acids. Germline assignment: CDR1 SNHLY and CDR2 FYNNEI. The V gene lost 4 bases and the J gene lost 9 bases, with 19 bases spanning the gap. CDR3 region: CASSVGAGRGIEQFF. CDR3 coding DNA: TGTGCCAGCAGTGTGGGGGCGGGCAGGGGTATTGAGCAGTTCTTC.

This rearrangement joins TRBV11-2 to TRBJ2-2, with 7 bases aligning to TRBD1. This CDR3 is 16 amino acids long. From germline, CDR1 is SGHAT and CDR2 FQNNGV. V was pared by 6 bases and J by 7 bases, with 14 bases of the junction left unmatched. The CDR3 DNA is TGTGCCAGCAGAATTTTTGGAGGACAGGAAGGCGGGGAGCTGTTTTTT. It specifies CASRIFGGQEGGELFF.

The chain links TRBV10-2 to TRBJ1-4; D unresolved. The V gene's germline CDR1 is WSHSY and CDR2 SAAADI. This CDR3 contains 12 residues. The ends were cut back, 3 bases at V and 8 bases at J, with 7 bases in the middle. The CDR3 loop reads CASSDPREKLFF. The CDR3 nucleotides read TGCGCCAGCAGTGACCCCAGAGAAAAACTGTTTTTT.

The V call is TRBV28, the J call TRBJ2-1; D remains ambiguous. V was shortened by 6 bases and J by 4 bases, with 13 bases between the two germline ends. CDR1 MDHEN and CDR2 SYDVKM come from the germline V gene. CDR3 size: 14 residues. The CDR3 coding sequence is TGTGCCAGCAGCCAGACCGAGCGATACAATGAGCAGTTCTTC. This translates into CASSQTERYNEQFF.

V and J are TRBV5-1 and TRBJ1-1; D gene uncertain. The germline V gene encodes CDR1 SGHRS and CDR2 YFSETQ. The CDR3 covers 17 residues. With 4 bases removed from V and 6 bases from J, the gap between germline ends came to 25 bases. CDR3: CASSRRVLSVSLAEAFF. CDR3 nucleotide sequence: TGCGCCAGCAGCCGGAGAGTTCTTAGCGTTAGTCTGGCTGAAGCTTTCTTT.

The chain combines TRBV21-1 with TRBJ2-1; the DNA was not compared with TRBD2, the D call given in the table. TRBV21-1 is an annotated pseudogene. This CDR3 has 17 residues. Here the CDR3 reads CASSSPPGLAGASEQFF. CDR3 nucleotide sequence: TGTGCCAGCAGCTCACCCCCGGGACTAGCGGGGGCTAGTGAGCAGTTCTTC.

The V call is TRBV5-6, the J call TRBJ1-2; tentative D call: TRBD1 (6 bases). V lost 7 bases to trimming and J lost 4 bases, with 17 bases between them. The germline V gene encodes CDR1 SGHDT and CDR2 YYEEEE. CDR3 size: 14 residues. CDR3 protein: CASRDITDSYGYTF. CDR3 DNA: TGTGCCAGCCGGGACATTACAGACAGCTATGGCTACACCTTC.

This rearrangement joins TRBV30 to TRBJ2-7, with D maybe TRBD1 (6 bases). Germline V gene sequence: CDR1 GTSNPN, CDR2 SVGIG (reference sequence). The CDR3 spans 15 residues. V was pared by 3 bases and J by 2 bases, with 17 bases between. For the CDR3, the DNA is TGTGCCTGGAGGGCACAGGGAAACGGGACCTACGAGCAGTACTTC. Residues: CAWRAQGNGTYEQYF.

The chain couples TRBV19 to TRBJ2-7, with D maybe TRBD1 (6 bases). V gave up 2 bases and J gave up 0 bases, with 14 bases separating them. Looked up from germline, CDR1 is LNHDA and CDR2 is SQIVND (reference sequence). CDR3 size: 16 residues. The DNA for the CDR3 is TGTGCCAGTAGTATACCAGGGGCGCAGAGCTCCTACGAGCAGTACTTC. Protein sequence: CASSIPGAQSSYEQYF. Based on the CDR3 plus reference TRBV19 and TRBJ2-7, the full variable domain is DGGITQSPKYLFRKEGQNVTLSCEQNLNHDAMYWYRQDPGQGLRLIYYSQIVNDFQKGDIAEGYSVSREKKESFPLTVTSAQKNPTAFYLCASSIPGAQSSYEQYFGPGTRLTVT.

This chain connects TRBV4-2 to TRBJ2-1; D may be TRBD2 (5 bases). V lost 0 bases, J lost 4 bases, and 10 bases lay in between. Per the germline V gene, CDR1 is LGHNA and CDR2 is YNFKEQ. The CDR3 runs to 15 residues. CDR3 loop: CASSQEWSGYNEQFF. The DNA for the CDR3 is TGTGCCAGCAGCCAAGAATGGTCGGGGTACAATGAGCAGTTCTTC.

This rearrangement joins TRBV5-1 to TRBJ1-2, with a possible D match to TRBD1 (6 bases). V shed 2 bases and J shed 5 bases, with 19 bases lying between them. This CDR3 has 16 amino acids. Germline CDR1 SGHRS, CDR2 YFSETQ. CDR3 region: CASSLSPDRTSYGYTF. The CDR3 nucleotides are TGCGCCAGCAGCTTATCCCCCGACAGGACAAGTTATGGCTACACCTTC.

V usage is TRBV27 and J usage is TRBJ2-1, with a weak D call TRBD1 (5 bases). The germline V gene has CDR1 MNHEY and CDR2 SMNVEV (reference sequence). V was shortened by 1 base and J by 3 bases, with 10 bases between the two germline ends. The length of the CDR3 is 15 residues. The CDR3 here is CASSLLGQSYNEQFF. The CDR3 bases are TGTGCCAGCAGTTTATTGGGGCAGAGCTACAATGAGCAGTTCTTC.

The chain couples TRBV27 to TRBJ1-6; D not certain. CDR1 and CDR2 from the germline V gene are MNHEY and SMNVEV (reference sequence). Trimming removed 1 base at V and 7 bases at J, with 11 bases between. This CDR3 has 15 residues. CDR3 sequence reads: CASSLYQAPNSPLHF. CDR3 bases: TGTGCCAGCAGTTTATACCAGGCACCGAATTCACCCCTCCACTTT.

V is TRBV6-1 and J is TRBJ2-7; TRBD1 matches at 9 bases. Germline V gene data show CDR1 as MNHNS and CDR2 as SASEGT. This CDR3 has 16 amino acids. J was trimmed by 3 bases and V by 7 bases; bases with no gene match: 13. The CDR3 nucleotides read TGTGCCAGCATTGACGATGGGACAGGGCAAATCTACGAGCAGTACTTC. Translated, it gives CASIDDGTGQIYEQYF.

The chain joins TRBV2 to TRBJ2-3; 14 nucleotides match TRBD2. Germline V gives CDR1 SNHLY, CDR2 FYNNEI. V shed 7 bases and J 6 bases; nucleotides not matched to a gene: 9. The CDR3 runs to 16 residues. The CDR3 bases are TGTGCCAGCAACGGACTAGCGGGGGGTCATGCGGATACGCAGTATTTT. Its translation is CASNGLAGGHADTQYF.

The chain is built from TRBV2 and TRBJ2-3; D is perhaps TRBD1 (7 bases). The CDR3 totals 14 residues. Germline CDR1 and CDR2: SNHLY and FYNNEI. With 8 bases removed from V and 2 bases from J, the gap between germline ends came to 14 bases. The DNA for the CDR3 is TGTGCCAGCGGAGGGGACAGCTTCACAGATACGCAGTATTTT. The encoded protein is CASGGDSFTDTQYF.

J is TRBJ2-2 and V is TRBV4-1, with 9 bases aligning to TRBD2. Germline V gene sequence: CDR1 MGHRA, CDR2 YSYEKL. After removal of 4 bases from V and 0 bases from J, the junction contained 9 bases not matched to a gene. The length of the CDR3 is 18 residues. The CDR3 reads CASSLRVAGATNTGELFF. For the CDR3, the DNA is TGCGCCAGCAGCCTCCGAGTAGCGGGGGCCACGAACACCGGGGAGCTGTTTTTT.

The rearrangement uses TRBV5-4 and TRBJ2-7, with 8 bases lining up with TRBD1. With V trimmed by 2 bases and J by 3 bases, 4 bases remained unmatched. Germline V gives CDR1 SGHNT, CDR2 YYREEE (reference sequence). This CDR3 has 14 amino acids. The CDR3 loop is CASSLGQGSYEQYF. The CDR3 DNA reads as TGTGCCAGCAGCTTAGGACAGGGTAGCTACGAGCAGTACTTC.

The chain links TRBV10-2 to TRBJ2-7; 8 bases line up with TRBD2. From germline, CDR1 is WSHSY and CDR2 SAAADI. After removal of 5 bases from V and 3 bases from J, the junction contained 15 bases not matched to a gene. The CDR3 has 17 residues. The CDR3 region has the DNA TGCGCCAGCAGTAGACTTTCCGGTAGCGGGATGGGCTACGAGCAGTACTTC. Protein product: CASSRLSGSGMGYEQYF.

This clone was detected many times. V usage is TRBV5-4 and J usage is TRBJ1-2; the match to TRBD1 covers 9 bases. V shed 5 bases, J shed 4 bases, and the junction held 3 bases outside the gene matches. The CDR3 runs to 13 residues. Germline-derived CDR1 and CDR2 are SGHNT and YYREEE (reference sequence). The CDR3 loop reads CASRIQGAYGYTF. The CDR3 DNA sequence: TGTGCCAGCAGGATACAGGGGGCCTATGGCTACACCTTC.